The 16 T cell receptor beta chains presented below share a single source sample, sequenced in a study of blood T cell repertoires in COVID-19. Generated by immunoSEQ multiplex PCR, the TCRdb table keeps only in-frame clones and is missing some. The sample shows tens of thousands of clones, around 74% of them seen only once. The sample comprised peripheral blood. The receptors come from a woman older than 75 with active or convalescent COVID-19.

V usage is TRBV18 and J usage is TRBJ2-5; 7 bases are shared with TRBD1. With V trimmed by 3 bases and J by 5 bases, 6 bases remained unmatched. The CDR3 covers 14 residues. The germline CDR1 and CDR2 sequences are KGHSH and LQKENI. The chain's CDR3 is CASSPMTGQETQYF. The CDR3 nucleotides read TGTGCCAGCTCACCGATGACAGGGCAGGAGACCCAGTACTTC.

This clone was seen a handful of times. The chain is built from TRBV24-1 and TRBJ2-1, with TRBD2 identical over 7 bases. The CDR3 is 14 amino acids. V was clipped by 5 bases and J by 6 bases; unmatched bases: 6. Germline V gives CDR1 KGHDR, CDR2 SFDVKD. The CDR3 DNA follows: TGTGCCACCAGTGCAGGCGGGAGCTTCAATGAGCAGTTCTTC. As protein: CATSAGGSFNEQFF.

V gene TRBV5-1 combines with J gene TRBJ2-3; D possibly corresponds to TRBD1 (6 bases). Germline CDR1 reads SGHRS; CDR2 reads YFSETQ. The CDR3 is 13 residues long. V was trimmed by 8 bases and J by 2 bases, leaving 12 bases between them. Written as DNA, the CDR3 is TGCGCCAGTTCAACAGGGAACACAGATACGCAGTATTTT. Translation gives CASSTGNTDTQYF.

The V call is TRBV4-3, the J call TRBJ2-3, with TRBD2 identical over 11 bases. Germline V CDR1 and CDR2: LGHNA, YSLEER. V trimming: 2 bases; J trimming: 10 bases; junction bases outside the gene matches: 5. The CDR3 is 14 residues long. The CDR3 bases are TGCGCCAGCAGCCAAAAACTAGCGGGAGTTGCGCAGTATTTT. This sequence encodes CASSQKLAGVAQYF.

The chain couples TRBV5-1 to TRBJ2-5; D is undetermined. From germline, CDR1 is SGHRS and CDR2 YFSETQ. This CDR3 is built from 16 residues. With 5 bases removed from V and 5 bases from J, the gap between germline ends came to 22 bases. DNA for the CDR3: TGCGCCAGCAGTTTAGCCCTCCCTATGGGTGGGGAGACCCAGTACTTC. This encodes CASSLALPMGGETQYF.

The chain carries TRBV6-6 and TRBJ2-3, with 7 nucleotides matching TRBD1. Germline trimming cut 2 bases from V and 0 bases from J; bases unmatched to any gene: 2. The CDR3 extends over 15 amino acids. Germline loops: CDR1 MNHNY, CDR2 SVGAGI (reference sequence). CDR3 loop: CASSYQGVSTDTQYF. The DNA for the CDR3 is TGTGCCAGCAGTTACCAGGGGGTTAGCACAGATACGCAGTATTTT.

The chain employs TRBV12-5 and TRBJ2-7; D possibly corresponds to TRBD1 (5 bases). Between the trimmed V and J ends, which lost 0 bases and 5 bases, there was a span of 14 bases. CDR1 and CDR2 from the germline V gene are LGHNT and FRNRAP. The CDR3 has 15 residues. CDR3: CASGLVIGAQDEQYF. The CDR3 DNA reads as TGTGCTAGTGGTTTGGTAATAGGGGCGCAGGACGAGCAGTACTTC.

This chain uses TRBV9 with TRBJ2-2, with TRBD2 as a possible D gene (6 bases). V was trimmed by 1 base and J by 0 bases, leaving 10 bases between them. CDR3 size: 16 residues. CDR1 is SGDLS, CDR2 YYNGEE, per germline. In nucleotides, the CDR3 is TGTGCCAGCAGCGTATGGTGGGGGGCGAACACCGGGGAGCTGTTTTTT. Protein product: CASSVWWGANTGELFF.

This chain joins TRBV18 and TRBJ2-5; 8 bases are shared with TRBD1. Trimming at V came to 2 bases and at J to 5 bases, leaving 7 bases not matched to a gene. Germline V CDR1 and CDR2: KGHSH, LQKENI. This CDR3 spans 15 amino acids. This chain's CDR3 is CASSPGQGSTETQYF. As DNA, the CDR3 is TGTGCCAGCTCACCAGGACAGGGTAGTACGGAGACCCAGTACTTC.

CDR3 residues: CAWSVRGRQYF. The CDR3 bases are TGTGCCTGGAGTGTACGTGGGCGGCAGTACTTC. The chain has TRBV30 and TRBJ2-7, with D uncertain. Germline-derived CDR1 and CDR2 are GTSNPN and SVGIG (reference sequence). Trimming removed 0 bases at V and 9 bases at J, with 9 bases between. The CDR3 spans 11 residues.

This chain joins TRBV18 and TRBJ1-2, with 8 bases that match TRBD1. The CDR3 is 12 amino acids. CDR1 and CDR2 (germline): KGHSH, LQKENI. V shed 5 bases, J shed 8 bases, and the junction held 4 bases outside the gene matches. CDR3 nucleotide sequence: TGTGCCAGCTCAGCACAGGGGGACGGCTACACCTTC. This encodes CASSAQGDGYTF.

The chain combines TRBV5-1 with TRBJ2-7, with TRBD1 as a possible D gene (5 bases). This CDR3 spans 13 amino acids. Trimming left V 6 bases short and J 3 bases short, with 13 bases between. CDR1 is SGHRS, CDR2 YFSETQ, per germline. CDR3 DNA: TGCGCCAGCATGCCTGTCCAGGGCTACGAGCAGTACTTC. Translation: CASMPVQGYEQYF.

The chain employs TRBV6-5 and TRBJ1-2, with D tentatively TRBD1 (5 bases). From germline, CDR1 is MNHEY and CDR2 SVGAGI. The CDR3 covers 13 residues. V lost 10 bases to trimming and J lost 2 bases, with 14 bases between them. CDR3 region: CATVNRQNYGYTF. The CDR3 DNA is TGTGCCACCGTGAATCGACAGAACTATGGCTACACCTTC.

The V and J genes are TRBV15 and TRBJ2-1, with 7 bases that match TRBD2. Germline V gene sequence: CDR1 LNHNV, CDR2 YYDKDF (reference sequence). V was pared by 8 bases and J by 1 base, with 8 bases of the junction left unmatched. CDR3 length: 15 amino acids. The CDR3 spells CATEWGGSSYNEQFF. As DNA, the CDR3 is TGTGCCACCGAGTGGGGCGGGAGTTCCTACAATGAGCAGTTCTTC.

The V call is TRBV12-3 or TRBV12-4, the J call TRBJ1-1; maybe TRBD1 (5 bases). The CDR3 spans 12 residues. Between the trimmed V and J ends, which lost 4 bases and 5 bases, there was a span of 8 bases. The CDR3 region has the DNA TGTGCCAGCAGTTCAGGGAAAACTGAAGCTTTCTTT. Its translation is CASSSGKTEAFF.

The chain joins TRBV4-1 to TRBJ2-6, with TRBD1 as a possible D gene (6 bases). This CDR3 spans 17 amino acids. Germline CDR1 is MGHRA and CDR2 is YSYEKL. The V end lost 1 base, the J end lost 2 bases, and 12 bases lay between the germline ends. CDR3 residues: CASSQGRGKAGANVLTF. As DNA, the CDR3 is TGCGCCAGCAGCCAAGGCAGGGGAAAGGCTGGGGCCAACGTCCTGACTTTC.